The present TCR beta chain was sequenced within a study of blood T cell repertoires in COVID-19. At the level of the study: Acute and convalescent COVID-19 specimens originated in the United States, Italy and Spain. Sources were T cells, B-cell-depleted T cells, or PBMCs; the material itself was cDNA or gDNA.

Trimming removed 5 bases at V and 1 base at J, with 14 bases between. The CDR3 extends over 15 amino acids. Per germline, CDR1 SEHNR and CDR2 FQNEAQ (reference sequence). The count of this clone is one. In the original workflow: Amplified reference gene primers provided the basis for estimating nucleated cell counts. Only in-frame clones appear in the TCRdb table, and some are missing; sequencing was by immunoSEQ multiplex PCR. That table is the source of V, J and clone size, and D and trimming were worked out from the DNA. The repertoire holds about 88,000 clones, with about two thirds as singletons.

Material: peripheral blood. The chain links TRBV7-9 to TRBJ1-1; D not resolved. This receptor was taken from a woman aged 55-75 years in a cohort sampled during active or convalescent COVID-19. The CDR3 loop reads CASSTSTSANTEAFF. As DNA, the CDR3 is TGTGCCAGCAGCACGAGTACTAGCGCGAACACTGAAGCTTTCTTT.